Included here is one T cell receptor beta chain sequence, with context. Its cognate antigen has yet to be identified. Per-base qualities were not stored, and no clone one base away is much larger. The sample is drawn from a study of shared clonotypes between healthy human individuals (dated by TCRdb to about 2020). General notes on the study: A few men and a couple of women, aged 18 to 49 years, made up the cohort. For each donor, three plates each were used for CD4 naive and CD4 memory, two plates were used for CD8 naive, and one plate was used for CD8 memory. To estimate repertoire size and how much clonotype sharing occurs between individuals, the study deeply sequenced the blood TCR repertoires of several healthy adults. To increase sequencing depth and limit assay-specific biases, different laboratories used diverse techniques to prepare libraries and sequence TCR repertoires. Leukapheresis yielded between about 0.94 and 8.9 billion PBMCs per donor.

TCR CDR3 regions were amplified from genomic DNA by multiplex PCR using the deep immunoSEQ assay. For each cell subset, the extracted genomic DNA was distributed evenly across all wells of several immunoSEQ 96-well plates, and each plate served as one replicate. For sorted subsets, about 210 ng of genomic DNA, equivalent to around 29,000 T cell genomes, went into each replicate PCR. Purified libraries were measured with a Qubit 3.0 fluorometer, size-checked on a Bioanalyzer 2100, and measured again with the KAPA Library Quantification kit. Every immunoSEQ 96-well plate was sequenced on a dedicated single-read 150-cycle Illumina NextSeq 550 flow cell. The paper's data handling went like this. Because the immunoSEQ output included only junctional sequences and no quality scores, the filtering could not be the same as the filtering used for full-length reads. To assign V/J genes and CDR3, sequences were annotated using PyIR, a Python wrapper for IgBLAST v1.9, with IMGT germline references. Reads were removed for weak V/J assignments (E-value above 1e-6), missing CDR3, stop codons, out-of-frame junctions, or ambiguous translated residues. V3J clonotypes were defined as sequences sharing the same inferred V gene, J gene, and CDR3 amino acid sequence. The percentage overlap between two repertoires was calculated by dividing the number of shared unique clonotypes by the size of the smaller repertoire. Repertoire richness was assessed with RTK rarefaction, the Chao1 estimator, and Recon v2.1 estimates of unobserved clonotypes. OLGA was used to compute generation probabilities for all TCRbeta clonotypes that the gDNA method yielded from a handful of donors. The source is immuneACCESS, and TCRdb retained only in-frame sequences with V and J called. Part of the clones is not carried over; for the studies checked, unresolved V genes explain less than half of this, and the remainder is unexplained. V, J and clone size derive from that table, while D and trimming were established from the DNA sequence. The sample has some 2 million clones on record, over 85% of them singletons. More than 0.1% of the sample is in the top ten clones.

The donors were healthy, HIV-negative adults who had no recently reported acute infections or vaccinations. Every donor was a Caucasian adult residing in Nashville, Tennessee, USA. CD4+ T cells were enriched by magnetic negative selection, after which naive cells were positively selected on CD45RA and the negative fraction was taken as the memory subset. Blood was collected by leukapheresis, and PBMCs were isolated by Ficoll-Histopaque density gradient centrifugation and then cryopreserved in liquid nitrogen vapor phase. Purity and quantity of every magnetically sorted T cell population were checked by analytical flow cytometry. From each sorted fraction, genomic DNA was isolated and quantified by UV absorbance on a Nanodrop 2000c. The investigation overall reported the following: Even with the large sequencing depth, rarefaction of the sorted-subset datasets indicated that sequencing was incomplete. Compared with non-shared clonotypes, clonotypes shared by all four sorted-subset donors had higher generation probabilities. Based on pairwise subsampling, the degree of clonotype sharing among donors was expected to be affected by sequencing depth. Because the study included only a small number of donors, the genetic and exposure-history diversity represented was limited. Naive subsets generally had larger estimated clonotype richness than memory subsets. Sampling was restricted to blood, and TCR repertoires in tissues likely differ from the TCR repertoires found in blood. Sharing across a handful of donors was observed for about 5% of naive CD4, over 3% of naive CD8, over 2% of memory CD4, and about 0.38% of memory CD8 clonotypes.

Ends trimmed: V by 3 bases, J by 8 bases; bases unmatched to a gene: 7. The CDR3 goes from the cysteine to the phenylalanine over 15 residues. Only the CDR3 DNA stays, 45 bases, in frame from base 1. CDR1 and CDR2 are read off the germline V gene as MDHEN and SYDVKM. Sequenced sample: naive CD4+ T cells sorted from blood. Read against the paper, the sample's cell subset or site label means: CD45RA+ positively selected. This receptor was obtained from a man aged 18 to 29 in good health. The chain was built from TRBV28 and TRBJ1-4, and TRBD1 matches 9 of the central bases. The DNA reads as follows: TGTGCCAGCAGTTTCCGCGGACAGGGGTGGGAAAAACTGTTTTTT. Its amino acids are CASSFRGQGWEKLFF.